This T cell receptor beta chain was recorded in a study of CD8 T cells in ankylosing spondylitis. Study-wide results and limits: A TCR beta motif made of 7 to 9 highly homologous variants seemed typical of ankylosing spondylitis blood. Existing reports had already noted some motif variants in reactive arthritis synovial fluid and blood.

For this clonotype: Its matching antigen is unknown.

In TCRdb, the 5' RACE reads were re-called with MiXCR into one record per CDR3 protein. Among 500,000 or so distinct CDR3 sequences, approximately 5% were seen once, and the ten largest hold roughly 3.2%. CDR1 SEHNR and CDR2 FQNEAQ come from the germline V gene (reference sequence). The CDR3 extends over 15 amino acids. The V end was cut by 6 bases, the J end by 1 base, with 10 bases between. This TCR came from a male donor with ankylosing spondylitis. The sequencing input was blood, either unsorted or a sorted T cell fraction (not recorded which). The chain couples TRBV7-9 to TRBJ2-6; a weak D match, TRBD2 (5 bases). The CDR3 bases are TGTGCCAGCAGACTAGAGGGATCTGGGGCCAACGTCCTGACTTTC. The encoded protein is CASRLEGSGANVLTF.